The clone carrying this T cell receptor delta chain was observed a handful of times. Its antigen is undetermined. This specimen comes from a study of Vδ1+ human thymocytes. The sorted cells were CD3+ Vdelta1+ Vdelta2- thymocytes from alphabeta-depleted thymus. Looked up from germline, CDR1 is TSWWSYY and CDR2 is QGS. This CDR3 region has 18 residues. The V and J ends lost 1 base and 0 bases, in that order; junction bases with no gene match: 9. Study-level results: Unlike peripheral blood Vdelta1+ controls, thymic delta-chain sequences included about 20% Vdelta2 and few Vdelta3. Bulk repertoire data may be misinterpreted because of unexpected Vdelta2 sequences. Thymic TRG and TRD repertoires appeared highly polyclonal, with Gaussian CDR3 length distributions.

Extracted RNA was reverse transcribed into cDNA. The CDR3 regions were amplified by multiplex PCR from V-gene primers to a constant-region primer. TCRdb reran clone calling via CATT on the multiplex PCR reads. This sample carries around 23,000 delta-chain clones, around 7.7% of them seen once, and the ten largest clones take more than 0.9%. The specimen sequenced was Vdelta1+ gamma-delta thymocytes from the thymus. Subset noted: FACS-sorted CD3+ TCRalphabeta- TCRVdelta1+ TCRVdelta2- thymocytes. The chain combines TRDV1 with TRDJ1, with 9 nucleotides matching TRDD3. The origin of this receptor is a girl in the first two years of life who had congenital heart surgery. The CDR3 region is CALGEPVGDTIYTDKLIF. CDR3 bases: TGTGCTCTTGGGGAACCCGTCGGGGATACGATATACACCGATAAACTCATCTTT.